The 21 T cell receptor beta chains below were found in one sample sequenced in a study of CD8+ T cells in alopecia areata. As the sequencing template, cDNA was produced by extracting RNA and reverse transcribing it. Profiled with immunoSEQ multiplex PCR; TCRdb holds only in-frame clones, not every one. The data hold about 140,000 clones, with 58% observed a single time. The sample consisted of CD4+ T cells sorted from blood, taken at week 0. Receptors were obtained from a human donor with alopecia areata.

The chain has TRBV28 and TRBJ1-5, with TRBD1 as a possible D gene (5 bases). The CDR3 covers 14 residues. Germline values: CDR1 MDHEN, CDR2 SYDVKM. V shed 6 bases and J shed 7 bases, with 16 bases lying between them. The CDR3 is CASRGLGQGQPQHF. The CDR3 nucleotides are TGTGCCAGCAGGGGACTGGGGCAGGGCCAGCCCCAGCATTTT.

The V gene is TRBV4-2, the J gene TRBJ1-1; D not certain. The CDR3 runs 16 residues. V lost 3 bases and J lost 0, with 14 bases in between. The germline CDR1 and CDR2 sequences are LGHNA and YNFKEQ. DNA for the CDR3: TGTGCCAGCAGCCAGGGAGGAGTTGGGGTGAACACTGAAGCTTTCTTT. Amino acid sequence: CASSQGGVGVNTEAFF.

The chain uses TRBV2 and TRBJ1-5; D gene unclear. With 6 bases removed from V and 0 bases from J, the gap between germline ends came to 6 bases. Germline values: CDR1 SNHLY, CDR2 FYNNEI. This CDR3 contains 13 residues. The CDR3 spells CASSQDSNQPQHF. The CDR3 DNA is TGTGCCAGCAGCCAGGATAGCAATCAGCCCCAGCATTTT.

This clone was observed a handful of times. The rearrangement uses TRBV7-9 and TRBJ2-7; either TRBD1 or TRBD2 may fit D (5 bases each). Germline V gene data show CDR1 as SEHNR and CDR2 as FQNEAQ (reference sequence). The CDR3 is 14 amino acids. V was pared by 3 bases and J by 2 bases, with 11 bases between. The DNA for the CDR3 is TGTGCCAGCAGCTTGCCAGGGACCCCCTACGAGCAGTACTTC. Its translation: CASSLPGTPYEQYF. Combining the CDR3 with reference TRBV7-9 and TRBJ2-7 gives the whole variable domain DTGVSQNPRHKITKRGQNVTFRCDPISEHNRLYWYRQTLGQGPEFLTYFQNEAQLEKSRLLSDRFSAERPKGSFSTLEIQRTEQGDSAMYLCASSLPGTPYEQYFGPGTRLTVT.

The V and J genes are TRBV6-1 and TRBJ2-2; 8 bases line up with TRBD1. V was pared by 6 bases and J by 6 bases, with 9 bases of the junction left unmatched. The germline gives CDR1 MNHNS, CDR2 SASEGT. The CDR3 has 15 amino acids. CDR3 nucleotides: TGTGCCAGCAGGACGGGACAGGTTCAAGCCGGGGAGCTGTTTTTT. Its translation is CASRTGQVQAGELFF.

The rearrangement links TRBV11-2 to TRBJ2-2, with a possible D match to TRBD1 (5 bases). Per germline, CDR1 SGHAT and CDR2 FQNNGV. Trimming shortened V by 4 bases and J by 7 bases, and 22 bases separated the two germline ends. The CDR3 contains 17 residues. CDR3 DNA: TGTGCCAGCAGCTCCCTAATAGGGCAGGGCATCGGCGGGGAGCTGTTTTTT. It is translated as CASSSLIGQGIGGELFF.

In the case of this clone: This sequence may be a read error, since a much larger clone differs from it by one base. The CDR3 protein is CASSSQLNTEAFF. The DNA of the CDR3 is TGTGCCAGCAGCTCACAGTTGAACACTGAAGCTTTCTTT. This chain uses TRBV11-2 with TRBJ1-1; D is uncertain. The CDR3 consists of 13 residues. Germline V gene sequence: CDR1 SGHAT, CDR2 FQNNGV. V shed 4 bases and J shed 0 bases, with 6 bases lying between them.

The gene calls are TRBV9 and TRBJ2-2; D unclear. From germline, CDR1 is SGDLS and CDR2 YYNGEE. CDR3 length: 14 amino acids. Trimming stripped 0 bases from V and 4 bases from J, with 7 bases between. CDR3 nucleotide sequence: TGTGCCAGCAGCGTAGTCAGTGGCACCGGGGAGCTGTTTTTT. Its translation is CASSVVSGTGELFF. The whole variable domain, filled in from reference TRBV9 and TRBJ2-2, reads DSGVTQTPKHLITATGQRVTLRCSPRSGDLSVYWYQQSLDQGLQFLIQYYNGEERAKGNILERFSAQQFPDLHSELNLSSLELGDSALYFCASSVVSGTGELFFGEGSRLTVL.

The chain uses TRBV29-1 and TRBJ1-1; TRBD1 matches at 7 bases. The length of the CDR3 is 16 residues. Germline V gene lookup returns CDR1 SQVTM and CDR2 ANQGSEA. V was clipped by 6 bases and J by 3 bases; unmatched bases: 16. As DNA, the CDR3 is TGCAGCGTAGTCCCAGGGGGGACGTTGGTGCACACTGAAGCTTTCTTT. Amino acid sequence: CSVVPGGTLVHTEAFF.

V is TRBV7-9 and J is TRBJ2-3, with D unresolved. Trimming removed 4 bases from V and 2 bases from J, with 7 bases in between. The CDR3 runs to 13 residues. Germline CDR1 is SEHNR and CDR2 is FQNEAQ (reference sequence). CDR3 nucleotides: TGTGCCAGCAGCTCGAGAAACACAGATACGCAGTATTTT. Residues: CASSSRNTDTQYF. Based on the CDR3 plus reference TRBV7-9 and TRBJ2-3, the full variable domain is DTGVSQNPRHKITKRGQNVTFRCDPISEHNRLYWYRQTLGQGPEFLTYFQNEAQLEKSRLLSDRFSAERPKGSFSTLEIQRTEQGDSAMYLCASSSRNTDTQYFGPGTRLTVL.

V and J are TRBV2 and TRBJ2-5, with TRBD2 as a possible D gene (7 bases). The V gene lost 6 bases and the J gene lost 5 bases, with 16 bases spanning the gap. Germline-derived CDR1 and CDR2 are SNHLY and FYNNEI. The CDR3 has 14 residues. CDR3: CASRPGGPGETQYF. Written as DNA, the CDR3 is TGTGCCAGCAGACCCGGGGGGCCGGGTGAGACCCAGTACTTC.

About this clone itself: The CDR3 does not close with the conserved phenylalanine or tryptophan, likely indicating a read error. The DNA is left out, because the CDR3 cannot be placed on it with certainty; the CDR3 is given as TCRdb lists it. V and J are TRBV4-1 and TRBJ2-7. Germline CDR1 is MGHRA and CDR2 is YSYEKL. The CDR3 numbers 13 amino acids, ends counted. The CDR3 sequence: CASSQDRWGKLHS.

This chain joins TRBV5-1 and TRBJ1-5; the match to TRBD1 covers 8 bases. This CDR3 comprises 18 residues. The junction had 15 bases not matched to a gene; V was cut back by 6 bases and J by 1 base. The germline CDR1 and CDR2 sequences are SGHRS and YFSETQ. CDR3: CASTFLRTGTRSNQPQHF. The DNA for the CDR3 is TGCGCCAGCACCTTCCTGAGGACAGGGACGAGAAGCAATCAGCCCCAGCATTTT.

This chain joins TRBV6-5 and TRBJ1-2, with 7 bases matching TRBD1. This CDR3 region has 14 residues. J gave up 4 bases and V 4 bases, and 6 bases lay outside the gene matches. Germline lookup yields CDR1 MNHEY and CDR2 SVGAGI. The CDR3 here is CASSSDRQGYGYTF. In nucleotides, the CDR3 is TGTGCCAGCAGTTCCGACCGACAGGGCTATGGCTACACCTTC.

Points on this clone: The sample has other DNA sequences that encode this CDR3 too. This chain connects TRBV30 to TRBJ2-7; D is unresolved. Germline values: CDR1 GTSNPN, CDR2 SVGIG (reference sequence). The CDR3 extends over 11 amino acids. V was pared by 1 base and J by 3 bases, with 4 bases between. CDR3 loop: CAWSGSYEQYF. CDR3 DNA sequence: TGTGCCTGGAGTGGCAGCTACGAGCAGTACTTC.

The chain couples TRBV10-2 to TRBJ2-7; D uncertain. Trimming took off 7 bases at V and 0 bases at J, with 13 bases between the two ends. This CDR3 has 14 amino acids. The germline V gene has CDR1 WSHSY and CDR2 SAAADI. CDR3 sequence: CASTRSTVSYEQYF. The CDR3 region has the DNA TGCGCCAGCACTCGTAGTACCGTCTCCTACGAGCAGTACTTC.

This clone occurred a few times. Other DNA sequences in this specimen translate into the identical CDR3. This chain joins TRBV18 and TRBJ1-2; D gene ambiguous. The germline V and J ends were trimmed by 2 bases and 2 bases, with 9 bases remaining between them. Germline CDR1 KGHSH, CDR2 LQKENI. This CDR3 has 14 amino acids. The CDR3 sequence is CASSPSGSNYGYTF. CDR3 coding DNA: TGTGCCAGCTCACCATCGGGGTCCAACTATGGCTACACCTTC.

This chain joins TRBV30 and TRBJ2-3, with D unresolved. Germline-derived CDR1 and CDR2 are GTSNPN and SVGIG (reference sequence). Trimming pared 4 bases from V and 2 bases from J, leaving 13 bases between. The CDR3 loop spans 14 amino acids. This CDR3 reads CAWTSGPTTDTQYF. CDR3 nucleotide sequence: TGTGCCTGGACCTCCGGACCAACCACAGATACGCAGTATTTT.

The chain couples TRBV29-1 to TRBJ2-7; D gene ambiguous. Per germline, CDR1 SQVTM and CDR2 ANQGSEA. Trimming pared 6 bases from V and 4 bases from J, leaving 16 bases between. The CDR3 covers 13 residues. The CDR3 is CSVGGSTAYEQYF. The CDR3 coding sequence is TGCAGCGTCGGCGGCTCCACAGCTTACGAGCAGTACTTC.

The chain employs TRBV5-4 and TRBJ1-2; D gene unclear. This CDR3 spans 13 amino acids. Trimming pared 4 bases from V and 1 base from J, leaving 8 bases between. Germline values: CDR1 SGHNT, CDR2 YYREEE (reference sequence). CDR3 sequence reads: CASSPKGNYGYTF. The CDR3 DNA reads as TGTGCCAGCAGCCCGAAGGGTAACTATGGCTACACCTTC.

The V gene is TRBV11-2, the J gene TRBJ2-7, with D uncertain. CDR1 SGHAT and CDR2 FQNNGV come from the germline V gene. The CDR3 spans 17 residues. V lost 6 bases, J lost 1 base, and 22 bases lay in between. DNA for the CDR3: TGTGCCAGCAGGCACGCCTACCGGGCCCTGGGGTCCTACGAGCAGTACTTC. Its protein product is CASRHAYRALGSYEQYF.